Listed below are T cell receptor beta chains from one sample, sequenced in a study of blood T cell repertoires in COVID-19. The method was immunoSEQ multiplex PCR; TCRdb's version includes in-frame clones alone and lacks a portion of them. Of around 65,000 clones listed, roughly 80% were seen once; the top ten hold roughly 39%. Sequencing was carried out using peripheral blood. These receptor sequences come from a human donor in a cohort sampled during active COVID-19. The CDR3 runs from the conserved cysteine through the conserved F or W. A D gene is named only where the DNA matches it firmly. A clone size is listed for some rows: how often the clone was seen (once, few, many), or a class if it is expanded.

D gene	J gene	V gene	clone size	CDR3 DNA	CDR3 protein
TRBD1	TRBJ2-6	TRBV9	.	TGTGCCAGCAGCTTTCGGACAGGGGCGACTGGGGCCAACGTCCTGACTTTC	CASSFRTGATGANVLTF
.	TRBJ2-7	TRBV12-3/TRBV12-4	.	TGTGCCAGCAGTTTCGGAGGGCACGAGCAGTACTTC	CASSFGGHEQYF
.	TRBJ2-4	TRBV24-1	.	TGTGCCACCAGTGAACGGGGAGGAAACATTCAGTACTTC	CATSERGGNIQYF
TRBD1	TRBJ1-2	TRBV3-1/TRBV3-2	.	TGTGCCAGCAGCCTACTGACCGGGGACAGACGCTATGGCTACACCTTC	CASSLLTGDRRYGYTF
TRBD1	TRBJ2-1	TRBV7-9	.	TGTGCCAGCAGCCCGGGACAGGGCTCCTACAATGAGCAGTTCTTC	CASSPGQGSYNEQFF
.	TRBJ1-6	TRBV6-5	.	TGTGCCAGCAGTTACGGACAGTACAATTCACCCCTCCACTTT	CASSYGQYNSPLHF
.	TRBJ1-5	TRBV6-2/TRBV6-3	.	TGTGCCAGCAGCCGCCCGGGGTATAGCAATCAGCCCCAGCATTTT	CASSRPGYSNQPQHF
TRBD2	TRBJ2-5	TRBV7-6	once	TGTGCCAGCAGCTATCCTCGGGAGGTTAGCGGGGGAAGAGAGACCCAGTACTTC	CASSYPREVSGGRETQYF
TRBD1	TRBJ2-7	TRBV9	.	TGTGCCAGCAGCGTCGGACAGGGGGGACCCTACGAGCAGTACTTC	CASSVGQGGPYEQYF
.	TRBJ2-5	TRBV12-3/TRBV12-4	.	TGTGCCAGCAGTTTTACAGGAGAGACCCAGTACTTC	CASSFTGETQYF
.	TRBJ2-7	TRBV5-4	.	TGTGCCAGCAGCTACTTCGGGGCGGGGCGCTACGAGCAGTACTTC	CASSYFGAGRYEQYF
TRBD1	TRBJ1-1	TRBV2	.	TGTGCCAGCAGTGAGGCCAGGGGGACCCCAAACACTGAAGCTTTCTTT	CASSEARGTPNTEAFF
TRBD1	TRBJ2-5	TRBV19	.	TGTGCCAGTAGTGATGACAGGGGGGAGACCCAGTACTTC	CASSDDRGETQYF
TRBD2	TRBJ2-4	TRBV6-5	.	TGTGCCTGTTCGAGGGCGGGGGGGCGCGGAAACATTCAGTACTTC	CACSRAGGRGNIQYF
TRBD2	TRBJ2-3	TRBV6-2/TRBV6-3	.	TGTGCCAGCAGTATAATAGCGGGAGGTGGGACAGATACGCAGTATTTT	CASSIIAGGGTDTQYF
.	TRBJ2-2	TRBV27	.	TGTGCCAGCAGACAAGTGAACACCGGGGAGCTGTTTTTT	CASRQVNTGELFF
TRBD1	TRBJ1-5	TRBV6-2/TRBV6-3	.	TGTGCCAGCAGTTTGGGACAGGGGGACAATCAGCCCCAGCATTTT	CASSLGQGDNQPQHF
.	TRBJ1-6	TRBV27	many	TGTGCCGTTCCCCCACAGCCTTTCTATTCACCCCTCCACTTT	CAVPPQPFYSPLHF
.	TRBJ2-1	TRBV5-1	.	TGCGCCAGCAGCACCCAGGGATCCTACAATGAGCAGTTCTTC	CASSTQGSYNEQFF
.	TRBJ1-4	TRBV28	once	TGTGCCAGCAGTTTGCAAGGGGCCTTTGAAAAACTGTTTTTT	CASSLQGAFEKLFF
TRBD1	TRBJ2-5	TRBV11-3	.	TGTGCCAGCAGCCAGGGACAGGGACCCCAAGAGACCCAGTACTTC	CASSQGQGPQETQYF
.	TRBJ2-2	TRBV29-1	.	TGCAGCGTTGAGCCGGGTGGTAGCTGGAGCACCGGGGAGCTGTTTTTT	CSVEPGGSWSTGELFF
.	TRBJ1-5	TRBV30	.	TGTGCCTACCGTCGGGGGAGACAAGCCAATCAGCCCCAGCATTTT	CAYRRGRQANQPQHF
TRBD1	TRBJ1-1	TRBV7-8	.	TGTGCCAGCAGCTTATGGGGACAGGCTGCATCGCCCAACACTGAAGCTTTCTTT	CASSLWGQAASPNTEAFF
.	TRBJ2-3	TRBV11-2	.	TGTGCCAGCAGCCCAGCGCGGGGAGTCACAGATACGCAGTATTTT	CASSPARGVTDTQYF
TRBD2	TRBJ2-1	TRBV6-2/TRBV6-3	.	TGTGCCAGCAGTGCTAACTTGGGGGGGTACAATGAGCAGTTCTTC	CASSANLGGYNEQFF
.	TRBJ2-7	TRBV3-1/TRBV3-2	once	TGTGCCAGCAGCCCCATTCCCAGGGGATTCGACGAGCAGTACTTC	CASSPIPRGFDEQYF
.	TRBJ1-6	TRBV4-3	.	TGCGCCAGCAGCCAAGATGGCAGCTCCTATAATTCACCCCTCCACTTT	CASSQDGSSYNSPLHF
.	TRBJ2-7	TRBV6-5	.	TGTGCCAGCAGTCTAAAGACACCCTTGCTGGCGTACTTC	CASSLKTPLLAYF